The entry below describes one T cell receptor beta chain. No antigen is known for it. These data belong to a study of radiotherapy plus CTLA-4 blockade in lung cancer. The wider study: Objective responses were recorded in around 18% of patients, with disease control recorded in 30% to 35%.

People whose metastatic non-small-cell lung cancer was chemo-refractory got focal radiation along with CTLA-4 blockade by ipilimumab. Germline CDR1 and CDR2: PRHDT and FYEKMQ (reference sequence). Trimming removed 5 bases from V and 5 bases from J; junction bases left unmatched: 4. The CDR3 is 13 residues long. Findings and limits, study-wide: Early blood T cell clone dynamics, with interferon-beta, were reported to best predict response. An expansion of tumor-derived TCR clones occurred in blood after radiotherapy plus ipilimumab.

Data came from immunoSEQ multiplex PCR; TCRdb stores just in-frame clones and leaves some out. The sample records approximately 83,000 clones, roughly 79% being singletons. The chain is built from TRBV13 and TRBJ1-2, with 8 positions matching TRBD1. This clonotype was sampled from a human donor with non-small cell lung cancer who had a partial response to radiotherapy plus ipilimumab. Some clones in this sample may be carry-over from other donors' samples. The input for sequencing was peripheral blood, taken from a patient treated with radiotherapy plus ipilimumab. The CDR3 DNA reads TGTGCCAGCAGCCAGGACAGGGTTTATGGCTACACCTTC. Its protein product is CASSQDRVYGYTF. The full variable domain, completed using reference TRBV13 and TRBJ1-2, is AAGVIQSPRHLIKEKRETATLKCYPIPRHDTVYWYQQGPGQDPQFLISFYEKMQSDKGSIPDRFSAQQFSDYHSELNMSSLELGDSALYFCASSQDRVYGYTFGSGTRLTVV.